This TCR beta chain was observed in a study of blood T cell repertoires in COVID-19. Study background: Donors in the United States, Italy and Spain gave samples during acute or convalescent COVID-19. T cells, B-cell-depleted T cells, or PBMCs supplied cDNA or gDNA.

Authors' processing steps: Reference gene primers were amplified, and this amplification served to estimate nucleated cell counts. This table comes from immunoSEQ multiplex PCR, and its TCRdb copy is limited to in-frame clones, with some not included. V and J calls and clone size are copied from that table; D and trimming were computed from the DNA. The sample has about 140,000 clones; 85% to 90% are singletons. There are 13 residues in the CDR3. J gave up 7 bases and V 6 bases, and 7 bases lay outside the gene matches. Germline loops: CDR1 MNHEY, CDR2 SMNVEV (reference sequence). V is TRBV27 and J is TRBJ1-1, with 8 nucleotides matching TRBD1. The TCR comes from a man aged 45-65 years with active or convalescent COVID-19. Input material: peripheral blood. The CDR3 sequence is CASRYRGGVEAFF. DNA of the CDR3: TGTGCCAGCAGGTACAGGGGGGGGGTTGAAGCTTTCTTT.